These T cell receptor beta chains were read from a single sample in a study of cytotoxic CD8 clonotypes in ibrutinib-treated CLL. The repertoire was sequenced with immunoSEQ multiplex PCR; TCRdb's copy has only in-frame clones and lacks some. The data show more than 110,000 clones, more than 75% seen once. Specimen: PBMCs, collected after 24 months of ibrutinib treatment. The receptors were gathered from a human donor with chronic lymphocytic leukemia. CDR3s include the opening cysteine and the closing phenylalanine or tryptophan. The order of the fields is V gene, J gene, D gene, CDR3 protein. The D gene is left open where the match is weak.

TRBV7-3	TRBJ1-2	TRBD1	CASSLDGQGYGYTF
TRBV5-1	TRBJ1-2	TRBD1	CASSANQGANYGYTF
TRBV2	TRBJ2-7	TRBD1	CASRTPQGALYEQYF
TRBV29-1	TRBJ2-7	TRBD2	CSVEEAPGGVYEQYF
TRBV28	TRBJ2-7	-	CASSSGGTYEQYF
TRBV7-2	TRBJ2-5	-	CASTSFGGGETQYF
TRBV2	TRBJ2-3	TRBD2	CASSDASGIRPSSSTDTQYF
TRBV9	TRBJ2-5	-	CASSASFWTEETQYF
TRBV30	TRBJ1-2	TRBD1	CAWGGTARYTF
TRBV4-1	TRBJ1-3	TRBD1	CASSESTGARSGNTIYF
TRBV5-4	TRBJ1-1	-	CASSLGGSWAEAFF
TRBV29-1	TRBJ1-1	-	CSAWGPGAGTEAFF
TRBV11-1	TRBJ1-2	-	CASSLGLQNGYTF
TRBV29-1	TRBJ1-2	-	CSVEMGHGYTF
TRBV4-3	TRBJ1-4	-	CASSQDITGAGRVLIEKLFF
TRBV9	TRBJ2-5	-	CASSVAPRSQETQYF